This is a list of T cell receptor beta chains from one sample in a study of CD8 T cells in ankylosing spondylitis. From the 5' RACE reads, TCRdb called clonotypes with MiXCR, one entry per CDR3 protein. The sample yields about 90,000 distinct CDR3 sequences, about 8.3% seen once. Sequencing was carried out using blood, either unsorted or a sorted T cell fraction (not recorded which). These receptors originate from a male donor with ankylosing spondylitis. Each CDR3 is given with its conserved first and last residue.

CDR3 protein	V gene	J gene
CSVHSGARYEQYF	TRBV29-1	TRBJ2-7
CASSESWDAAYEQYF	TRBV9	TRBJ2-7
CASDAGTSGYNEQFF	TRBV3-1	TRBJ2-1
CASSLGQGRNEQFF	TRBV5-5	TRBJ2-1
CATSRLDTQYF	TRBV27	TRBJ2-3
CASSEMGGAWTEAFF	TRBV6-1	TRBJ1-1
CSARDEVGYDEQFF	TRBV20-1	TRBJ2-1
CASSEGLPPSYNEQFF	TRBV2	TRBJ2-1
CASSLEGKGAEAFF	TRBV13	TRBJ1-1
CASSSTGSAVFRETQYF	TRBV27	TRBJ2-5
CASSWDAGDDEKLFF	TRBV6-5	TRBJ1-4
CASSAGQGNYGYTF	TRBV2	TRBJ1-2
CAISERGTGLAGVGEETQYF	TRBV10-3	TRBJ2-5
CASSPLAGGAYEQYF	TRBV7-9	TRBJ2-7
CASSDSSRTDTQYF	TRBV7-9	TRBJ2-3
CATSDQDSLYGYTF	TRBV24-1	TRBJ1-2
CAISPGTVEFTEAFF	TRBV10-3	TRBJ1-1
CASSTPAWGSGKTIYF	TRBV7-8	TRBJ1-3
CSASEYGYTF	TRBV20-1	TRBJ1-2
CASSSGPVGGSIYEQYF	TRBV7-8	TRBJ2-7